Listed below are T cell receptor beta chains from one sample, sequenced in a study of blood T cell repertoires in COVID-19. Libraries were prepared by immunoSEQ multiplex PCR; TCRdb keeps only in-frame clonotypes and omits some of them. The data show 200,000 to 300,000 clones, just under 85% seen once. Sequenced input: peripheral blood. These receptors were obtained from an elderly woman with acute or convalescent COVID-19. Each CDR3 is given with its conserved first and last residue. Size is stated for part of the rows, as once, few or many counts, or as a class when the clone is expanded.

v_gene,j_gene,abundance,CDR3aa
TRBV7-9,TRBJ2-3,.,CASSFLAGGHESTDTQYF
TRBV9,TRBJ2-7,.,CASSVVAEPYEQYF
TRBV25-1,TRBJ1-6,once,CASSEGALPLHF
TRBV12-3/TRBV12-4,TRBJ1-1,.,CASSFGVDTEAFF
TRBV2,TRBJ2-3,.,CASSESRFTQYF
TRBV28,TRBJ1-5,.,CASTRPQGYSNQPQHF
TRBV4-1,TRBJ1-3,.,CASSQDPPRGAWNTIYF
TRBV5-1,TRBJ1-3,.,CASSPDSSGNTIYF
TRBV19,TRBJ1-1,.,CASSIADRDTEAFF
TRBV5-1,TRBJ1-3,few,CASSLDGFSGNTIYF
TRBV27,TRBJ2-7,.,CASQGVNYEQYF
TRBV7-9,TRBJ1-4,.,CASSFSGQHNEKLFF
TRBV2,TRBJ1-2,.,CASSVLFRGGYTF
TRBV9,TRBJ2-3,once,CASSVGRGGSSTDTQYF
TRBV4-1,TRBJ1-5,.,CASSQDLGRDRDDQPQHF
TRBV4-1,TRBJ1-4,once,CASSQVWTGFEKLFF
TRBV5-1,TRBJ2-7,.,CASSSLRGSAYEQYF
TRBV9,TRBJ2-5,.,CASSVVPNQETQYF
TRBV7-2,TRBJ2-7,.,CASSTSGLAAGEQYF
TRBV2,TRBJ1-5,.,CASTSYSNQPQHF
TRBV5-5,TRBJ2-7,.,CASSLFTGDLNEQYF
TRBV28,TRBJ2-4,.,CASSLQGERNIQYF
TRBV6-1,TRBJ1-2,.,CASSDLPGTGIHGYTF
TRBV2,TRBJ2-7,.,CASSPYDRSGGEQYF
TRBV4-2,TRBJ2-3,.,CASSLGGAGTDTQYF
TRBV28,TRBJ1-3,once,CASSQRGRGLINTIYF
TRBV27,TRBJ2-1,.,CASSPERGASYNEQFF
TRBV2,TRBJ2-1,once,CASSEIRLAGEQFF
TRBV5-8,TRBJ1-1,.,CASTHRQGGMNTEAFF
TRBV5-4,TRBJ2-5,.,CASSLAQGSETQYF
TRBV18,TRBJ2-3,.,CASSPGQGEGTQYF
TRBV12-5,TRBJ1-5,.,CASGLAQGPQHF
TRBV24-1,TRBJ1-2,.,CATSAVNYGYTF
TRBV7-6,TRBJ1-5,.,CASSLAKHQPQHF
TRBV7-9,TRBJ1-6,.,CASSMGQGSNSPLHF
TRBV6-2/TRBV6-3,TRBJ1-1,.,CASSEALPNTEAFF
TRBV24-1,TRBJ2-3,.,CATSAYTGGPHTDTQYF
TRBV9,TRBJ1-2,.,CASSVGGDYGYTF
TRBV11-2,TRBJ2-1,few,CASSLDRGGAYISSYNEQFF